This T cell receptor (beta chain) was profiled in a study of blood T cell repertoires in COVID-19. Whole-study context: The study drew acute and convalescent COVID-19 samples from the United States, Italy and Spain. The analysed material was cDNA or gDNA that came from T cells, B-cell-depleted T cells, or PBMCs.

Germline V gene lookup returns CDR1 PRHDT and CDR2 FYEKMQ (reference sequence). The V gene lost 5 bases and the J gene lost 1 base, with 11 bases spanning the gap. CDR3 length: 14 residues. In the source study's methods: How many nucleated cells were present was estimated from reference gene primer amplification. Libraries were prepared by immunoSEQ multiplex PCR; TCRdb keeps only in-frame clonotypes and omits some of them. V, J and clone size were drawn from that table, and D and trimming were deduced from the DNA. This sample has about 200,000 clones, with 86% found just once. The sequence derives from a woman aged 65 to 85 with acute or convalescent COVID-19. The V call is TRBV13, the J call TRBJ1-1; D is uncertain. Specimen: peripheral blood. The CDR3 is CASSRFTENTEAFF. The CDR3 nucleotides read TGTGCCAGCAGCAGGTTCACAGAGAACACTGAAGCTTTCTTT.